Detailed here is one T cell receptor beta chain. This entry comes from a study of CD8 T cells in Susac syndrome. V lost 7 bases, J lost 4 bases, and 22 bases lay in between. Germline-derived CDR1 and CDR2 are SQVTM and ANQGSEA. The CDR3 loop spans 15 amino acids. A quantity of about 0.45 to 1 ug RNA underwent reverse transcription using random hexamers. TCRdb recomputed calls from the immunoSEQ multiplex PCR reads with MiXCR, one row per CDR3 protein. The sample lists about 60,000 distinct CDR3 sequences; 85% to 95% were seen once. This sequence joins TRBV29-1 and TRBJ1-2; possible D gene TRBD1, 6 bases. This receptor was identified in a human donor in good health. The sequenced material came from CD8+ T cells from PBMCs. In nucleotides, the CDR3 is TGCAGCGCCAACCCTGGAGGGGGTGTCGGCTATGGCTACACCTTC. This translates into CSANPGGGVGYGYTF.